Sequencing of this T cell receptor beta chain was carried out in a study of T cell changes during pregnancy in multiple sclerosis. TCRdb's table, derived via immunoSEQ multiplex PCR, lists solely in-frame clones and lacks some. Altogether 35,000 to 45,000 clones are present, approximately 92% being singletons, with the ten largest covering about 1.2%. Germline CDR1 is SNHLY and CDR2 is FYNNEI. Trimming took 7 bases from V and 3 from J, leaving 19 bases between them. CDR3 length: 15 residues. This clonotype originated in a female donor with multiple sclerosis, enrolled in a pregnancy study. This chain joins TRBV2 and TRBJ2-7, with a tentative D call TRBD1 (5 bases). Sequences were derived from peripheral blood, sampled before pregnancy. DNA for the CDR3: TGTGCCAGCAAGCCGCTGGGGCTAAAAGGCTACGAGCAGTACTTC. As protein: CASKPLGLKGYEQYF.